The T cell receptor (beta chain) described here comes from a study of blood T cells in healthy people across ages. A second about 7 to 12 cycle PCR used barcoded and J-beta primers. TCRdb re-derived calls from the 5' RACE reads in MiXCR, one entry per CDR3 protein. This table holds 1,500,000 or so distinct CDR3 sequences, approximately 63% found once. CDR3 length: 15 amino acids. The sequence was obtained from a man between 18 and 29 years old in good health. Sequencing used blood. The genes are TRBV21-1 and TRBJ1-2; the D call TRBD1 from the table was never checked on the DNA. TRBV21-1 has pseudogene status. In nucleotides, the CDR3 is TGTGCCAGCAGCCCCTGGGACAGGGCTAACTATGGCTACACCTTC. This translates into CASSPWDRANYGYTF.